This is a list of T cell receptor beta chains from one sample in a study of blood T cell repertoires in COVID-19. The data were produced by immunoSEQ multiplex PCR, yet TCRdb's version contains in-frame clones alone and is incomplete. This sample yields about 59,000 clones, of which 70% to 85% are seen a single time; about 12% belongs to the top ten. Sample: peripheral blood. Receptors originate from an elderly man with acute or convalescent COVID-19. The CDR3 runs from the conserved cysteine through the conserved F or W. The order of the fields is V gene, D gene, clone size, J gene, CDR3 DNA, CDR3 protein. D genes are given only for firm matches. The size field is filled for only some rows; it gives once, few, many or a size class.

>TRBV4-2|TRBD1|NA|TRBJ1-1
TGTGCCAGCAGCCAAGGCGGGACAGTCACTGAAGCTTTCTTT
CASSQGGTVTEAFF
>TRBV14|TRBD2|once|TRBJ2-1
TGTGCCAGCAGCCCTACTAGCGGGAGTTCCAGTGAGCAGTTCTTC
CASSPTSGSSSEQFF
>TRBV11-2|NA|few|TRBJ1-1
TGTGCCAGCAGCGGACGACAGGCGGGCCCTGAAGCTTTCTTT
CASSGRQAGPEAFF
>TRBV3-1/TRBV3-2|NA|NA|TRBJ1-6
TGTGCCAGCAGCCAATTGGGGGGACGGCCGGACTTT
CASSQLGGRPDF
>TRBV29-1|TRBD2|NA|TRBJ2-3
TGCAGCGCCCGAGACAGCGGGGGGGGTGCCGATACGCAGTATTTT
CSARDSGGGADTQYF
>TRBV7-8|TRBD1|few|TRBJ1-4
TGTGCCAGCAGCTTTTCCGGGACAGGGGCCAAGAATGAAAAACTGTTTTTT
CASSFSGTGAKNEKLFF
>TRBV7-2|TRBD1|NA|TRBJ2-5
TGTGCCAGCAGCACGAGGACAGGGGGCATGGAGACCCAGTACTTC
CASSTRTGGMETQYF
>TRBV6-5|TRBD1|NA|TRBJ1-2
TGTGCCAGCAGTTTTACAGGGGATGGCTACACCTTC
CASSFTGDGYTF
>TRBV21-1|NA|NA|TRBJ1-6
TGTGCCAGCATTAAAGAAGGCGGGGGGCGCTGGGATTCACCCCTCCACTTT
CASIKEGGGRWDSPLHF
>TRBV7-2|NA|NA|TRBJ1-1
TGTGCCAGCAGCAGCGGGGGGGTGACTGAAGCTTTCTTT
CASSSGGVTEAFF
>TRBV12-3/TRBV12-4|NA|NA|TRBJ2-7
TGTGCCAGCCAAGAGGACACCACCTACGAGCAGTACTTC
CASQEDTTYEQYF
>TRBV18|NA|NA|TRBJ2-1
TGTGCCAGCTCACCACCATCCCGACAGTTCGATGAGCAGTTCTTC
CASSPPSRQFDEQFF
>TRBV9|NA|NA|TRBJ1-2
TGTGCCAGCAGCGTAGCAGGGGCCTATGGCTACACCTTC
CASSVAGAYGYTF
>TRBV7-9|TRBD2|NA|TRBJ2-3
TGTGCCAGCAGCCGGGGACTAGCGGGGGCCCGCACAGATACGCAGTATTTT
CASSRGLAGARTDTQYF
>TRBV2|TRBD2|NA|TRBJ2-1
TGTGCCAGCTCGGGGGGGGTTTCCTACAATGAGCAGTTCTTC
CASSGGVSYNEQFF
>TRBV7-9|NA|NA|TRBJ1-1
TGTGCCAGCAGGCCTGACAGCAATATGAACACTGAAGCTTTCTTT
CASRPDSNMNTEAFF
>TRBV7-9|TRBD1|NA|TRBJ2-1
TGTGCCAGCAGCCGTCAGGGGGTTGTCTACAATGAGCAGTTCTTC
CASSRQGVVYNEQFF
>TRBV6-5|NA|NA|TRBJ2-1
TGTGCCAGCAGCCGCGACAATGAGCAGTTCTTC
CASSRDNEQFF
>TRBV5-8|NA|few|TRBJ1-5
TGTGCCAGCAGCTTGGAGAGGGATCAGCCCCAGCATTTT
CASSLERDQPQHF
>TRBV11-2|TRBD1|NA|TRBJ2-7
TGTGCCAGCAGCTCCAGATTGGGGACAGGGGTCCCCTACGAGCAGTACTTC
CASSSRLGTGVPYEQYF
>TRBV9|TRBD2|NA|TRBJ2-1
TGTGCCAGCAGCCCCCGGGGGGGCCGGAGTGAAGATGAGCAGTTCTTC
CASSPRGGRSEDEQFF
>TRBV28|NA|NA|TRBJ1-6
TGTGCCAGCAGTCTAGGACTCGGAAATTCACCCCTCCACTTT
CASSLGLGNSPLHF
>TRBV2|TRBD1|NA|TRBJ2-1
TGTGCCAGCAGGGACAGGGTCTCCTACAATGAGCAGTTCTTC
CASRDRVSYNEQFF
>TRBV3-1/TRBV3-2|NA|NA|TRBJ1-2
TGTGCCAGCAGCCAAGCAAAGAGGTGGGGAGCGAACTATGGCTACACCTTC
CASSQAKRWGANYGYTF
>TRBV7-6|TRBD1|NA|TRBJ2-7
TGTGCCAGCAGCACCGGGACAGGCTACGAGCAGTACTTC
CASSTGTGYEQYF
>TRBV6-1|TRBD2|NA|TRBJ2-7
TGTGCCAGCAGTGACGGACTAGCGGGAGGGCCAGTCTCCTACGAGCAGTACTTC
CASSDGLAGGPVSYEQYF
>TRBV19|NA|NA|TRBJ2-1
TGTGCCAGTACCGAGGGGGGGAGCTCCTACAATGAGCAGTTCTTC
CASTEGGSSYNEQFF
>TRBV18|TRBD1|NA|TRBJ2-5
TGTGCCAGCTCAATCCGGACAGGGGAGAAAGAGACCCAGTACTTC
CASSIRTGEKETQYF
>TRBV4-1|TRBD1|NA|TRBJ2-7
TGCGCCAGCAGCCAAGAGCACAGGGGGGACTACGAGCAGTACTTC
CASSQEHRGDYEQYF
>TRBV11-2|NA|NA|TRBJ2-2
TGTGCCAGCAGCTTAGACGGGAAGAACACCGGGGAGCTGTTTTTT
CASSLDGKNTGELFF
>TRBV4-1|TRBD1|NA|TRBJ2-7
TGCGCCAGCAGCAGAGGGACAGGCACTACCTACGAGCAGTACTTC
CASSRGTGTTYEQYF
>TRBV30|NA|NA|TRBJ1-4
TGTGCCTGGAGGACCGGGAGGGGCCTTTCGACTAATGAAAAACTGTTTTTT
CAWRTGRGLSTNEKLFF
>TRBV5-4|NA|NA|TRBJ1-6
TGTGCCAGCAGCTTGGCAGGCAGGGGTTCACCCCTCCACTTT
CASSLAGRGSPLHF
>TRBV5-4|NA|NA|TRBJ1-1
TGTGCCAGCAGCCCTCCGGACAGACAGAACACTGAAGCTTTCTTT
CASSPPDRQNTEAFF
>TRBV5-6|NA|NA|TRBJ1-5
TGTGCCAGCAGCTCAACACGGGTTTATAGCAATCAGCCCCAGCATTTT
CASSSTRVYSNQPQHF
>TRBV5-6|NA|NA|TRBJ2-2
TGTGCCAGCAGCCCGGGGGACCAGGGAGGCACCGGGGAGCTGTTTTTT
CASSPGDQGGTGELFF
>TRBV6-2/TRBV6-3|TRBD1|NA|TRBJ1-4
TGTGCCAGCAGTTACTCAGAACAGGGGAATGAAAAACTGTTTTTT
CASSYSEQGNEKLFF
>TRBV3-1/TRBV3-2|TRBD1|NA|TRBJ1-2
TGTGCCAGCAGCCTTGGGACAGGGTGGGACTATGGCTACACCTTC
CASSLGTGWDYGYTF
>TRBV3-1/TRBV3-2|TRBD2|NA|TRBJ2-1
TGTGCCAGCAGTCCTAGCGGGAGAACTGCCTACAATGAGCAGTTCTTC
CASSPSGRTAYNEQFF
>TRBV5-4|NA|NA|TRBJ1-1
TGTGCCAGCAGCATAGACAGGACGTACACTGAAGCTTTCTTT
CASSIDRTYTEAFF
>TRBV5-1|NA|NA|TRBJ1-1
TGCGCCAGCAGCCAAGCGGGACATATGAACACTGAAGCTTTCTTT
CASSQAGHMNTEAFF
>TRBV2|NA|NA|TRBJ1-1
TGTGCCAGCAGGACTGAATACACTGAAGCTTTCTTT
CASRTEYTEAFF
>TRBV7-9|NA|once|TRBJ1-3
TGTGCCAGCAGCTTAGATTGGGTTGAACAGTCGAGCTCTGGAAACACCATATATTTT
CASSLDWVEQSSSGNTIYF
>TRBV2|NA|NA|TRBJ2-3
TGTGCCAGCAGGCGGATTCCCACAGATACGCAGTATTTT
CASRRIPTDTQYF
>TRBV10-1|NA|few|TRBJ1-1
TGCGCCAGCAGGGCCTTGACAGACATGAACACTGAAGCTTTCTTT
CASRALTDMNTEAFF
>TRBV30|TRBD1|NA|TRBJ2-1
TGTGCCGCCCCGGGGACAGGGGGTTATGAGCAGTTCTTC
CAAPGTGGYEQFF
>TRBV27|NA|NA|TRBJ2-3
TGTGCCAGCAGTCCCTTGGTAAGGGGTACAGATACGCAGTATTTT
CASSPLVRGTDTQYF
>TRBV11-3|TRBD1|once|TRBJ2-5
TGTGCCAGCACCCTAGGACAGGCTGTTGGAGAGACCCAGTACTTC
CASTLGQAVGETQYF
>TRBV7-9|TRBD2|once|TRBJ2-5
TGTGCCAGCAGCTCCGGGACTAGCGGGGGGCAAGAGACCCAGTACTTC
CASSSGTSGGQETQYF
>TRBV10-3|TRBD1|NA|TRBJ2-3
TGTGCCATCGGGGGTTGGACAGGGGGCACAGATACGCAGTATTTT
CAIGGWTGGTDTQYF